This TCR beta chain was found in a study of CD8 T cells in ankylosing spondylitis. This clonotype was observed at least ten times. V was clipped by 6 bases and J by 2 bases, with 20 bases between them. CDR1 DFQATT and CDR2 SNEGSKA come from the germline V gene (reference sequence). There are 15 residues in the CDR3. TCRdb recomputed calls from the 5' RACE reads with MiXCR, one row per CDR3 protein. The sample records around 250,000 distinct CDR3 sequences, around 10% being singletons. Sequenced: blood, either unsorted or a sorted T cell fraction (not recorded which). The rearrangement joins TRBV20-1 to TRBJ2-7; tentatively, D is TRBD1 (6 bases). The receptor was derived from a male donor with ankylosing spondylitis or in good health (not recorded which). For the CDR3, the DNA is TGCAGTGCCCTAACTTCGGGACAATATACCTACGAGCAGTACTTC. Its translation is CSALTSGQYTYEQYF.